This T cell receptor (beta chain) was identified during a study of blood T cell repertoires in COVID-19. Data came from immunoSEQ multiplex PCR; TCRdb stores just in-frame clones and leaves some out. The sample yields 200,000 or so clones, 89% seen once. From germline, CDR1 is SGHTA and CDR2 FQGNSA. V lost 4 bases, J lost 5 bases, and 9 bases lay in between. The CDR3 has 13 residues. The sequence was collected from a woman in her thirties or forties with acute COVID-19. The chain links TRBV7-2 to TRBJ1-5, with D tentatively TRBD1 (6 bases). The sequenced sample consisted of PBMCs or T cells enriched from blood (not recorded which). Here the CDR3 reads CASSSDRYQPQHF. The CDR3 region has the DNA TGTGCCAGCAGCTCCGACAGGTATCAGCCCCAGCATTTT.